These T cell receptor beta chains were read from a single sample in a study of blood T cells in healthy people across ages. TCRdb recomputed calls from the 5' RACE reads with MiXCR, one row per CDR3 protein. In the table there are more than 700,000 distinct CDR3 sequences, about half of which are singletons. The sample consisted of blood. The receptors were gathered from a man at least 80 years old in good health. Each CDR3 is given with its conserved first and last residue. A D gene is named only where the DNA matches it firmly. A row's size may be missing; if present it is once, few, many or a size class.

v_gene: TRBV5-1
j_gene: TRBJ2-5
abundance: .
d_gene: TRBD1
CDR3nt: TGCGCCAGCAGCATTGGACAGGGATGGGAGGCCCAGTACTTC
CDR3aa: CASSIGQGWEAQYF

v_gene: TRBV20-1
j_gene: TRBJ2-6
abundance: .
d_gene: .
CDR3nt: TGCAGTGCTAGAGATGCGGCTTCCTCTGGGGCCAACGTCCTGACTTTC
CDR3aa: CSARDAASSGANVLTF

v_gene: TRBV20-1
j_gene: TRBJ2-3
abundance: .
d_gene: .
CDR3nt: TGCAGTGCTAGACCCTTGCCGGGGGCGGATACGCAGTATTTT
CDR3aa: CSARPLPGADTQYF

v_gene: TRBV9
j_gene: TRBJ2-7
abundance: .
d_gene: TRBD2
CDR3nt: TGTGCCAGCAGCAAGGGACTAGCGGGAGTGAATGAGCAGTACTTC
CDR3aa: CASSKGLAGVNEQYF

v_gene: TRBV28
j_gene: TRBJ2-3
abundance: .
d_gene: .
CDR3nt: TGTGCCAGCTGCGAACCTAGCACAGATACGCAGTATTTT
CDR3aa: CASCEPSTDTQYF

v_gene: TRBV5-1
j_gene: TRBJ2-1
abundance: .
d_gene: .
CDR3nt: TGCGCCAGCCAGCGACTCCCTGACAATGAGCAGTTCTTC
CDR3aa: CASQRLPDNEQFF

v_gene: TRBV7-9
j_gene: TRBJ1-4
abundance: .
d_gene: TRBD1
CDR3nt: TGTGCCAGCAGCTTAACCCCGGGACAGGGTAATGAAAAACTGTTTTTT
CDR3aa: CASSLTPGQGNEKLFF

v_gene: TRBV12-3/TRBV12-4
j_gene: TRBJ2-7
abundance: .
d_gene: .
CDR3nt: TGTGCCAGCAGTTTGTTACACTCCTACGAGCAGTACTTC
CDR3aa: CASSLLHSYEQYF

v_gene: TRBV28
j_gene: TRBJ2-7
abundance: .
d_gene: TRBD1
CDR3nt: TGTGCCAGCAGCCTGGGGACAGGGAAGGGGTACTTC
CDR3aa: CASSLGTGKGYF

v_gene: TRBV11-3
j_gene: TRBJ1-1
abundance: few
d_gene: .
CDR3nt: TGTGCCAGCAGCTTAGACCCTGGGGCAGGGTTCAGCACTGAAGCTTTCTTT
CDR3aa: CASSLDPGAGFSTEAFF

v_gene: TRBV20-1
j_gene: TRBJ2-3
abundance: few
d_gene: TRBD2
CDR3nt: TGCAGTGCCCCACCTAGCGGGAGGTTAGATACGCAGTATTTT
CDR3aa: CSAPPSGRLDTQYF

v_gene: TRBV5-6
j_gene: TRBJ2-1
abundance: .
d_gene: .
CDR3nt: TGTGCCAGCAGCTTGACCCCAGGGAGGCCCTACAATGAGCAGTTCTTC
CDR3aa: CASSLTPGRPYNEQFF

v_gene: TRBV29-1
j_gene: TRBJ2-1
abundance: .
d_gene: .
CDR3nt: TGCAGCGTTGTGACAGGAGCGGGAAATGAGCAGTTCTTC
CDR3aa: CSVVTGAGNEQFF

v_gene: TRBV21-1
j_gene: TRBJ2-1
abundance: .
d_gene: .
CDR3nt: TGTGCCAGCAGCAAAGGCGACGTGAGCTCCTACAATGAGCAGTTCTTC
CDR3aa: CASSKGDVSSYNEQFF

v_gene: TRBV20-1
j_gene: TRBJ1-2
abundance: once
d_gene: TRBD1
CDR3nt: TGCAGTGCCTCTTCCCCGAGGGACAGGGGAACTCCCACCTTC
CDR3aa: CSASSPRDRGTPTF

v_gene: TRBV6-5
j_gene: TRBJ1-5
abundance: .
d_gene: TRBD1
CDR3nt: TGTGCCAGCAGTTATAACAGGGGTGGCAATCAGCCCCAGCATTTT
CDR3aa: CASSYNRGGNQPQHF

v_gene: TRBV29-1
j_gene: TRBJ2-3
abundance: many
d_gene: TRBD1
CDR3nt: TGCAGCGTTGGCGGACAGGGGAGCACAGATACGCAGTATTTT
CDR3aa: CSVGGQGSTDTQYF

v_gene: TRBV12-3/TRBV12-4
j_gene: TRBJ2-1
abundance: .
d_gene: .
CDR3nt: TGTGCCAGCAGTTTGAGGAGGATATCCTACAATGAGCAGTTCTTC
CDR3aa: CASSLRRISYNEQFF

v_gene: TRBV29-1
j_gene: TRBJ2-5
abundance: .
d_gene: .
CDR3nt: TGCAGCGTTGAAGAGCCCAGGAGACAAGAGACCCAGTACTTC
CDR3aa: CSVEEPRRQETQYF

v_gene: TRBV5-5
j_gene: TRBJ2-5
abundance: few
d_gene: .
CDR3nt: TGTGCCAGCAGCTTACAGGGAGTTCTGGAGACCCAGTACTTC
CDR3aa: CASSLQGVLETQYF

v_gene: TRBV20-1
j_gene: TRBJ2-1
abundance: .
d_gene: .
CDR3nt: TGCAGTGCCCCCGTTATGGGGACCTCCTACAATGAGCAGTTCTTC
CDR3aa: CSAPVMGTSYNEQFF

v_gene: TRBV5-1
j_gene: TRBJ2-5
abundance: .
d_gene: .
CDR3nt: TGCGCCAGCAGCTTGATAGCGGAGACCCAGTACTTC
CDR3aa: CASSLIAETQYF

v_gene: TRBV28
j_gene: TRBJ2-5
abundance: .
d_gene: .
CDR3nt: TGTGCCAGCAGTCAAACAGGGCCGCGAGAGACCCAGTACTTC
CDR3aa: CASSQTGPRETQYF

v_gene: TRBV6-5
j_gene: TRBJ2-2
abundance: .
d_gene: TRBD1
CDR3nt: TGTGCCACCAGTGGGACAGGGGCCGTCGGGGAGCTGTTTTTT
CDR3aa: CATSGTGAVGELFF

v_gene: TRBV5-1
j_gene: TRBJ2-7
abundance: .
d_gene: .
CDR3nt: TGCGCCAGCAGCTTGGAAGGGATGAGCCCCTACGAGCAGTACTTC
CDR3aa: CASSLEGMSPYEQYF

v_gene: TRBV15
j_gene: TRBJ2-3
abundance: .
d_gene: .
CDR3nt: TGTGCCACCAGCAGAAGTGCCAACACAGATACGCAGTATTTT
CDR3aa: CATSRSANTDTQYF

v_gene: TRBV6-5
j_gene: TRBJ2-7
abundance: .
d_gene: TRBD2
CDR3nt: TGTGCCAGCAGTCCCGGGAGGGCTTACGAGCAGTACTTC
CDR3aa: CASSPGRAYEQYF

v_gene: TRBV5-1
j_gene: TRBJ2-1
abundance: .
d_gene: TRBD2
CDR3nt: TGCGCCAGCAACACCCCGACGGCGGGAGGGCCCAATGAGCAGTTCTTC
CDR3aa: CASNTPTAGGPNEQFF

v_gene: TRBV7-9
j_gene: TRBJ2-7
abundance: .
d_gene: .
CDR3nt: TGTGCCAGCAGCTTAGTGGGTAGTTTTCCCGAGCAGTACTTC
CDR3aa: CASSLVGSFPEQYF

v_gene: TRBV20-1
j_gene: TRBJ1-1
abundance: .
d_gene: .
CDR3nt: TGCAGTGCAGAGACAGCTCGAGAGGGCGAAGCTTTCTTT
CDR3aa: CSAETAREGEAFF

v_gene: TRBV18
j_gene: TRBJ1-2
abundance: .
d_gene: .
CDR3nt: TGTGCCAGCTCACCTCGAAACTATGGCTACACCTTC
CDR3aa: CASSPRNYGYTF

v_gene: TRBV20-1
j_gene: TRBJ2-5
abundance: few
d_gene: TRBD2
CDR3nt: TGCAGTGCTAGTGCTGGACTAGCGGGATTGGAGACCCAGTACTTC
CDR3aa: CSASAGLAGLETQYF

v_gene: TRBV20-1
j_gene: TRBJ2-7
abundance: .
d_gene: TRBD2
CDR3nt: TGCAGTGCCGAGCGGGAGCGCCCCTACGAGCAGTACTTC
CDR3aa: CSAERERPYEQYF